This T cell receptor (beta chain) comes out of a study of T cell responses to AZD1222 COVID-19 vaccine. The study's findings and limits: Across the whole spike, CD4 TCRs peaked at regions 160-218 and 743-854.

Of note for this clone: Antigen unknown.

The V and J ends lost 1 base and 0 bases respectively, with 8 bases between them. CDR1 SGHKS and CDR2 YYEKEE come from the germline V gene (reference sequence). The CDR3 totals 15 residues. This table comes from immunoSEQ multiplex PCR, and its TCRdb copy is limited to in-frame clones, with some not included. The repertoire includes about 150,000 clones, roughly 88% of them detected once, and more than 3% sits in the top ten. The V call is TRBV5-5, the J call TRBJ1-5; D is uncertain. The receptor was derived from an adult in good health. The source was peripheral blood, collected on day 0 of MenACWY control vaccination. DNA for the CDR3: TGTGCCAGCAGCTTGACAGTCTATAGCAATCAGCCCCAGCATTTT. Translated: CASSLTVYSNQPQHF.